The entry that follows covers one TCR beta chain sequence. Its antigen is undetermined. This record belongs to a study of T cells expressing NK-cell markers. Study summary: One of the eight sequenced donors was seronegative, whereas the other seven were HCMV-seropositive. Findings of the study overall: Four of the donors also had these clonotypes leading their CD3+CD56-NKG2C+ fraction. Each of roughly six donors carried dominant NKG2C+ clonotypes accounting for about 1.0-7.5% of CD8+ T cells.

TCRdb re-called the 5' RACE reads; one entry per CDR3 protein, DNA not given. This repertoire includes almost 450,000 distinct CDR3 sequences. This CDR3 comprises 12 residues. The J gene is TRBJ2-5, the V gene TRBV12-3 or TRBV12-4. The sequencing sample was made of blood T cells: a sorted CD56 or NKG2C T cell subset, CD4+ or CD8+ T cells, or bulk PBMC T cells (not recorded which). The source is a woman between 18 and 75 years old in good health. The CDR3 spells CASSALAETQYF.